This T cell receptor (beta chain) was sequenced during a study of regulatory T cells in long-lasting Graves disease. Findings of the study overall: The study found persistent patients shared more public clonotypes (roughly 2,800) than new patients (around 1,000).

Documented time point: newly diagnosed GD, antithyroid drugs for less than 3 months. Isolated PBMC RNA provided the starting material for the TCR library. American Thyroid Association guidelines were used to diagnose Graves' disease. This clonotype was observed a few times. Its specificity is unknown. The CDR3 covers 14 residues. V was trimmed by 2 bases and J by 2 bases, leaving 11 bases between them. Germline assignment: CDR1 GTSNPN and CDR2 SVGIG (reference sequence). Construction of TCR beta libraries relied on iRepertoire HTBI primers and on Arm-PCR targeting CDR3 regions. TCRdb passed the multiplex PCR reads through MiXCR, listing each CDR3 protein once. This table holds roughly 500,000 distinct CDR3 sequences, approximately 15% found once. The same sample was also studied in work on T cells in Graves' hyperthyroidism and ophthalmopathy. That publication notes: Diagnosis rested on symptoms, serum thyroxine and TRAb, thyroid ultrasound, and orbital computed tomography. A model of 13 V-J features distinguished ophthalmopathy from stable hyperthyroidism.

This receptor was taken from a man aged 30 to 45 with Graves disease. Material: peripheral blood mononuclear cells (PBMCs), obtained at new diagnosis, from a patient treated with antithyroid drugs. V gene TRBV30 combines with J gene TRBJ2-3; weak D call: TRBD2 (6 bases). Written as DNA, the CDR3 is TGTGCCTGGAGTATAGCGGTTTACACAGATACGCAGTATTTT. Protein sequence: CAWSIAVYTDTQYF.